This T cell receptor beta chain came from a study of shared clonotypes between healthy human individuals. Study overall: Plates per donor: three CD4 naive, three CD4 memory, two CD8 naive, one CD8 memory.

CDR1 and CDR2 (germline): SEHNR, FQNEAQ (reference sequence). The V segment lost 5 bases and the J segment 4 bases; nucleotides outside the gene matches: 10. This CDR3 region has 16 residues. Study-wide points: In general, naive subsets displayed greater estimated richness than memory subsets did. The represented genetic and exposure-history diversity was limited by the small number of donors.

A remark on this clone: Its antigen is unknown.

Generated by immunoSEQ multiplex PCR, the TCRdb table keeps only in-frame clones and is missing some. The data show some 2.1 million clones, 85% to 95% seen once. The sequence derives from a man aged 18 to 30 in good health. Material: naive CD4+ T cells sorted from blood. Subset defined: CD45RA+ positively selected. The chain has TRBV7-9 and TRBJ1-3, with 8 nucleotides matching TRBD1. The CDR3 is CASSAPGQASGNTIYF. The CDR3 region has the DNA TGTGCCAGCAGCGCTCCGGGACAGGCGTCGGGAAACACCATATATTTT.